Listed here are 26 T cell receptor beta chains from one sample, sequenced in a study of early T cells in non-severe SARS-CoV-2 infection. Via MiXCR, TCRdb re-called the 5' RACE reads, giving one row per CDR3 protein. Here the sample spans approximately 44,000 distinct CDR3 sequences, 9% to 15% being singletons. Sequenced material: whole blood. These receptors all stem from an adult who was a healthcare worker with PCR-confirmed SARS-CoV-2 infection or an uninfected control (not recorded which).

This clonotype was seen only a few times. The DNA of the CDR3 is TGTGCCAGCAGTGAACGGGGGACAGGGTGGGACACTGAAGCTTTCTTT. It codes for CASSERGTGWDTEAFF. The chain joins TRBV2 to TRBJ1-1, with TRBD1 matching over 9 bases. The CDR3 consists of 16 residues. The germline V gene encodes CDR1 SNHLY and CDR2 FYNNEI. V lost 2 bases and J lost 3; bases outside the gene matches: 7. Based on the CDR3 plus reference TRBV2 and TRBJ1-1, the full variable domain is EPEVTQTPSHQVTQMGQEVILRCVPISNHLYFYWYRQILGQKVEFLVSFYNNEISEKSEIFDDQFSVERPDGSNFTLKIRSTKLEDSAMYFCASSERGTGWDTEAFFGQGTRLTVV.

This clonotype appeared many times. The chain uses TRBV28 and TRBJ2-5; 7 bases are a match to TRBD2. The CDR3 sequence is 16 residues long. Germline-derived CDR1 and CDR2 are MDHEN and SYDVKM. Germline trimming cut 2 bases from V and 4 bases from J; bases unmatched to any gene: 10. The CDR3 loop reads CASSLHAGRVVETQYF. Written as DNA, the CDR3 is TGTGCCAGCAGTTTACATGCGGGGAGGGTTGTAGAGACCCAGTACTTC.

This clonotype was counted ten times or more. The CDR3 bases are TGCAGCGTTGAACTCCGGACAGGGGTCGGGCTAGCGGGAGTCCAAGAGACCCAGTACTTC. It encodes CSVELRTGVGLAGVQETQYF. V usage is TRBV29-1 and J usage is TRBJ2-5, with D maybe TRBD2 (10 bases). V lost 2 bases and J 1 base, leaving 29 bases between the germline ends. The germline gives CDR1 SQVTM, CDR2 ANQGSEA. The CDR3 extends over 20 amino acids.

This clonotype was observed at least ten times. The rearrangement links TRBV25-1 to TRBJ2-1; a possible D gene is TRBD1 (5 bases). Germline-derived CDR1 and CDR2 are MGHDK and SYGVNS. The germline V and J ends were trimmed by 1 base and 7 bases, with 14 bases remaining between them. The CDR3 has 15 amino acids. DNA for the CDR3: TGTGCCAGCAGTGAATCCAGGGATTCAAGGAATGAGCAGTTCTTC. This gives the protein CASSESRDSRNEQFF.

The chain combines TRBV7-9 with TRBJ2-7, with no clear D. V was shortened by 5 bases and J by 6 bases, with 14 bases between the two germline ends. The CDR3 has 13 residues. Germline V gene sequence: CDR1 SEHNR, CDR2 FQNEAQ (reference sequence). The DNA of the CDR3 is TGTGCCAGCAGCCAACTGGTCGAAGCCGAGCAGTACTTC. Residues: CASSQLVEAEQYF.

This clonotype was found many times. The chain is built from TRBV20-1 and TRBJ2-7, with D perhaps TRBD2 (5 bases). The CDR3 extends over 10 amino acids. The germline V gene encodes CDR1 DFQATT and CDR2 SNEGSKA (reference sequence). With 1 base removed from V and 7 bases from J, the gap between germline ends came to 5 bases. The CDR3 here is CSARAGEQYF. The CDR3 DNA reads TGCAGTGCTAGAGCGGGGGAGCAGTACTTC.

This clonotype has only a few counts. The rearrangement joins TRBV7-9 to TRBJ2-1, with D perhaps matching TRBD2 (5 bases). The CDR3 has 15 residues. Trimming pared 5 bases from V and 0 bases from J, leaving 11 bases between. Germline values: CDR1 SEHNR, CDR2 FQNEAQ (reference sequence). The CDR3 DNA is TGTGCCAGCAGCGGCGGGTCAAGCTCCTACAATGAGCAGTTCTTC. Its translation: CASSGGSSSYNEQFF.

This clonotype occurred once. The chain joins TRBV28 to TRBJ1-2, with 8 bases identical to TRBD1. Trimming took 3 bases from V and 8 from J; bases not matched to a gene: 11. The CDR3 is 15 amino acids. Germline V gene lookup returns CDR1 MDHEN and CDR2 SYDVKM. CDR3 sequence (DNA): TGTGCCAGCAGTTTGTACGGGACAGGTGAAGGCGGCTACACCTTC. Protein sequence: CASSLYGTGEGGYTF.

In its sample, this clonotype was seen a few times. The gene calls are TRBV29-1 and TRBJ2-7; weak D call: TRBD1 (6 bases). Germline V gives CDR1 SQVTM, CDR2 ANQGSEA. The V gene lost 5 bases and the J gene lost 2 bases, with 10 bases spanning the gap. CDR3 size: 12 residues. The CDR3 DNA follows: TGCAGCGTTCTCAGGGGCACCTACGAGCAGTACTTC. Translation gives CSVLRGTYEQYF.

This clonotype appeared a few times. V and J are TRBV5-1 and TRBJ2-7; D is perhaps TRBD2 (6 bases). The CDR3 loop spans 14 amino acids. V lost 4 bases to trimming and J lost 7 bases, with 18 bases between them. Germline V gene lookup returns CDR1 SGHRS and CDR2 YFSETQ. CDR3 DNA sequence: TGCGCCAGCAGCCAGTCCGGGACTGTGCAGGAGCAGTACTTC. Amino acids: CASSQSGTVQEQYF.

The rearrangement links TRBV14 to TRBJ1-2; D may be TRBD1 (6 bases). Germline V lookup: CDR1 SGHDN, CDR2 FVKESK. The CDR3 consists of 13 residues. The germline V and J ends were trimmed by 2 bases and 4 bases, with 8 bases remaining between them. The DNA for the CDR3 is TGTGCCAGCAGCCAAACAGGGCCCTATGGCTACACCTTC. As protein: CASSQTGPYGYTF.

The chain couples TRBV5-4 to TRBJ2-6, with unresolved D. Germline CDR1 SGHNT, CDR2 YYREEE (reference sequence). V lost 3 bases, J lost 4 bases, and 14 bases lay in between. This CDR3 has 16 residues. The CDR3 DNA reads TGTGCCAGCAGCTCCTCGTTGGCGTCGGGGGCCAACGTCCTGACTTTC. Translating it yields CASSSSLASGANVLTF.

The V gene is TRBV6-5, the J gene TRBJ2-1; the D gene is possibly TRBD1 (6 bases). From germline, CDR1 is MNHEY and CDR2 SVGAGI. The CDR3 length is 14 residues. V lost 5 bases, J lost 2 bases, and 10 bases lay in between. CDR3 sequence (DNA): TGTGCCAGCAGTGTCCAGGGGACCTACAATGAGCAGTTCTTC. This sequence encodes CASSVQGTYNEQFF.

This clonotype was detected many times. The chain uses TRBV6-2 or TRBV6-3 and TRBJ1-1; D not resolved. Germline values: CDR1 MNHEY, CDR2 SVGEGT. The CDR3 covers 13 residues. V lost 3 bases, J lost 3 bases, and 8 bases lay in between. CDR3 DNA sequence: TGTGCCAGCAGTTATTGGCGGGACACTGAAGCTTTCTTT. Amino acid sequence: CASSYWRDTEAFF.

The chain employs TRBV2 and TRBJ2-1, with a possible D match to TRBD2 (5 bases). Germline assignment: CDR1 SNHLY and CDR2 FYNNEI. Trimming removed 4 bases at V and 2 bases at J, with 15 bases between. The CDR3 extends over 16 amino acids. CDR3: CASSGVDSPTYNEQFF. CDR3 DNA sequence: TGTGCCAGCAGTGGGGTGGACTCACCCACCTACAATGAGCAGTTCTTC.

This clonotype was detected a few times. This chain links TRBV4-1 with TRBJ1-1, with a possible D match to TRBD1 (5 bases). Trimming shortened V by 1 base and J by 1 base, and 13 bases separated the two germline ends. The CDR3 sequence is 16 residues long. CDR1 is MGHRA and CDR2 is YSYEKL in the germline V gene. The CDR3 loop reads CASSQAQGRRNTEAFF. Here the CDR3 DNA reads TGCGCCAGCAGCCAAGCTCAGGGACGAAGGAACACTGAAGCTTTCTTT.

This clonotype has ten or more counts. This chain links TRBV2 with TRBJ1-5; tentatively, D is TRBD1 (6 bases). The V end lost 6 bases, the J end lost 2 bases, and 14 bases lay between the germline ends. The CDR3 consists of 15 residues. The germline V gene has CDR1 SNHLY and CDR2 FYNNEI. The CDR3 region has the DNA TGTGCCAGCAGCTTTGACAGGCGGGGCAATCAGCCCCAGCATTTT. It specifies CASSFDRRGNQPQHF.

J is TRBJ2-1 and V is TRBV7-6; TRBD2 agrees at 7 bases. V lost 2 bases, J lost 0 bases, and 10 bases stayed unmatched. Per germline, CDR1 SGHVS and CDR2 FNYEAQ. CDR3 length: 18 amino acids. CDR3 region: CASSLLGGLAVSYNEQFF. CDR3 nucleotides: TGTGCCAGCAGCTTATTAGGAGGTCTAGCGGTCTCCTACAATGAGCAGTTCTTC.

The V and J genes are TRBV2 and TRBJ2-3, with 11 nucleotides matching TRBD2. The junction had 10 bases not matched to a gene; V was cut back by 6 bases and J by 5 bases. Germline V gene sequence: CDR1 SNHLY, CDR2 FYNNEI. This CDR3 has 16 amino acids. CDR3 in DNA: TGTGCCAGCAGCAAGTTTAGCGGGAGGGCCAGAGATACGCAGTATTTT. Protein product: CASSKFSGRARDTQYF.

In regard to this clonotype: Given a much more abundant clone one base away, this may be a read error. This chain connects TRBV18 to TRBJ1-6; D gene unclear. From germline, CDR1 is KGHSH and CDR2 LQKENI. The CDR3 consists of 13 residues. This CDR3 is CASSGQENSSLHF. The CDR3 DNA sequence: TGTGCCAGCTCTGGGCAGGAAAATTCATCCCTCCACTTT.

The V call is TRBV6-5, the J call TRBJ2-1; tentatively, D is TRBD2 (6 bases). The length of the CDR3 is 16 residues. V dropped 2 bases and J dropped 8 bases, with 19 bases sitting between them. Germline CDR1 reads MNHEY; CDR2 reads SVGAGI. The CDR3 DNA follows: TGTGCCAGCAGTTACGTTCGCGGGAAGGGGTTAGATGAGCAGTTCTTC. Translated, it gives CASSYVRGKGLDEQFF.

The sample holds many counts of this clonotype. The chain joins TRBV5-1 to TRBJ2-7; no clear D. The germline V and J ends were trimmed by 2 bases and 3 bases, with 9 bases remaining between them. CDR3 size: 13 residues. The germline V gene encodes CDR1 SGHRS and CDR2 YFSETQ. CDR3 loop: CASSFDIDYEQYF. The CDR3 nucleotides are TGCGCCAGCAGCTTTGATATAGACTACGAGCAGTACTTC.

The V call is TRBV5-1, the J call TRBJ1-1, with D maybe TRBD1 (5 bases). The V gene's germline CDR1 is SGHRS and CDR2 YFSETQ. V lost 2 bases and J lost 6, with 8 bases in between. There are 12 residues in the CDR3. CDR3 nucleotides: TGCGCCAGCAGCTTAGGGGTCCCTGAAGCTTTCTTT. This gives the protein CASSLGVPEAFF.

Ten or more counts support this clonotype. The chain recombines TRBV4-3 with TRBJ1-3, with unresolved D. The V gene's germline CDR1 is LGHNA and CDR2 YSLEER. This CDR3 is built from 19 residues. V lost 1 base and J lost 0, with 19 bases in between. CDR3 protein: CASSQVLTANVFSGNTIYF. DNA for the CDR3: TGCGCCAGCAGCCAAGTTTTGACGGCCAACGTTTTCTCTGGAAACACCATATATTTT.

This chain joins TRBV5-5 and TRBJ1-2; D not resolved. CDR1 and CDR2 from the germline V gene are SGHKS and YYEKEE (reference sequence). V shed 1 base and J shed 5 bases, with 6 bases lying between them. This CDR3 region has 12 residues. CDR3 protein: CASSLSSYGYTF. CDR3 DNA: TGTGCCAGCAGCTTGAGTAGTTATGGCTACACCTTC.

This clonotype was seen repeatedly, ten times or more. The gene calls are TRBV4-2 and TRBJ2-1; TRBD2 aligns across 10 bases. V lost 6 bases and J lost 6; bases outside the gene matches: 8. The germline gives CDR1 LGHNA, CDR2 YNFKEQ. The CDR3 has 15 residues. The CDR3 reads CASSPSGGAVNEQFF. DNA of the CDR3: TGTGCCAGCAGTCCAAGCGGGGGGGCCGTCAATGAGCAGTTCTTC.